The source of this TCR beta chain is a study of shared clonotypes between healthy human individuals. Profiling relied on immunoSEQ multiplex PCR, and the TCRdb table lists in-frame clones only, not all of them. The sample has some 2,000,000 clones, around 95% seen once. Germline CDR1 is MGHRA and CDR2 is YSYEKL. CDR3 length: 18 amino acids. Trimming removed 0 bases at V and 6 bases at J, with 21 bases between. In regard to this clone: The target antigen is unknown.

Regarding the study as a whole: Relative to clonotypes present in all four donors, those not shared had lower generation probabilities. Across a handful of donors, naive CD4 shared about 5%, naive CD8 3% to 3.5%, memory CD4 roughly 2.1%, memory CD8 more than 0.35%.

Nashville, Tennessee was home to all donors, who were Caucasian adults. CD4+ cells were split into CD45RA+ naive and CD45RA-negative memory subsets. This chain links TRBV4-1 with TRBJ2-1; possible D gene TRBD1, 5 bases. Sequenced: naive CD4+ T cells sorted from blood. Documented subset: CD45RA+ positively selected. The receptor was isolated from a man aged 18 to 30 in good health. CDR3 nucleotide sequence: TGCGCCAGCAGCCAAGAATTTCAGGGAAGCAATAGTCGCAATGAGCAGTTCTTC. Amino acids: CASSQEFQGSNSRNEQFF.